The 28 T cell receptor beta chains listed next were all sequenced from one sample in a study of T cell responses to AZD1222 COVID-19 vaccine. Data came from immunoSEQ multiplex PCR; TCRdb stores just in-frame clones and leaves some out. Of 150,000 or so clones listed, 90% to 95% were seen once; the top ten hold approximately 4.6%. This material consisted of peripheral blood, taken 28 days after the second AZD1222 dose. The receptors originated from an adult who received the AZD1222 COVID-19 vaccine.

The chain links TRBV28 to TRBJ2-1; 9 nucleotides line up with TRBD1. The CDR3 spans 14 residues. V shed 5 bases, J shed 6 bases, and the junction held 5 bases outside the gene matches. CDR1 is MDHEN and CDR2 is SYDVKM in the germline V gene. The CDR3 protein is CASSPQGAGNEQFF. In nucleotides, the CDR3 is TGTGCCAGCAGTCCACAGGGGGCCGGCAATGAGCAGTTCTTC.

This rearrangement joins TRBV19 to TRBJ1-1; D is ambiguous. V shed 7 bases and J shed 1 base, with 10 bases lying between them. Germline lookup yields CDR1 LNHDA and CDR2 SQIVND (reference sequence). The CDR3 loop spans 13 amino acids. CDR3 nucleotide sequence: TGTGCCAGTACTCTTTCGGGGAACACTGAAGCTTTCTTT. Its translation is CASTLSGNTEAFF.

This rearrangement joins TRBV5-1 to TRBJ1-4; D not certain. The CDR3 totals 14 residues. In germline, CDR1 is SGHRS, CDR2 YFSETQ. Trimming stripped 3 bases from V and 0 bases from J, with 6 bases between. The CDR3 DNA is TGCGCCAGCAGCTGGACGGCAACTAATGAAAAACTGTTTTTT. It encodes CASSWTATNEKLFF. The complete variable domain, with remaining parts taken from reference TRBV5-1 and TRBJ1-4, reads KAGVTQTPRYLIKTRGQQVTLSCSPISGHRSVSWYQQTPGQGLQFLFEYFSETQRNKGNFPGRFSGRQFSNSRSEMNVSTLELGDSALYLCASSWTATNEKLFFGSGTQLSVL.

The chain recombines TRBV30 with TRBJ2-2, with TRBD2 identical over 9 bases. The germline CDR1 and CDR2 sequences are GTSNPN and SVGIG (reference sequence). This CDR3 is 13 amino acids long. Unmatched junction bases numbered 3, after V lost 4 bases and J lost 6 bases. The CDR3 loop is CAWTEREAGELFF. In nucleotides, the CDR3 is TGTGCCTGGACGGAGCGGGAGGCCGGGGAGCTGTTTTTT. Drawing the rest from reference TRBV30 and TRBJ2-2, the complete variable domain is SQTIHQWPATLVQPVGSPLSLECTVEGTSNPNLYWYRQAAGRGLQLLFYSVGIGQISSEVPQNLSASRPQDRQFILSSKKLLLSDSGFYLCAWTEREAGELFFGEGSRLTVL.

The rearrangement links TRBV4-2 to TRBJ2-7; 13 nucleotides line up with TRBD2. The CDR3 runs 18 residues. V lost 0 bases to trimming and J lost 1 base; unmatched junction nucleotides: 6. CDR1 and CDR2 from the germline V gene are LGHNA and YNFKEQ. CDR3 amino acids: CASSQDFLGLAGSYEQYF. Written as DNA, the CDR3 is TGTGCCAGCAGCCAAGACTTTCTGGGACTAGCGGGGTCCTACGAGCAGTACTTC.

The rearrangement uses TRBV7-8 and TRBJ1-2; TRBD1 matches 8 bases. J lost 2 bases, V lost 0 bases, and 2 bases had no gene match. Germline V lookup: CDR1 SGHVS, CDR2 FQNEAQ. This CDR3 has 15 amino acids. CDR3 amino acids: CASSLARGPNYGYTF. The CDR3 DNA reads as TGTGCCAGCAGCTTAGCCAGGGGGCCAAACTATGGCTACACCTTC.

V gene TRBV7-9 combines with J gene TRBJ1-1; 8 positions match TRBD1. Germline trimming cut 7 bases from V and 5 bases from J; bases unmatched to any gene: 12. The V gene's germline CDR1 is SEHNR and CDR2 FQNEAQ (reference sequence). The CDR3 spans 15 residues. The chain's CDR3 is CASTTKNRGSTEAFF. CDR3 sequence (DNA): TGTGCCAGCACCACCAAAAACAGGGGGAGTACTGAAGCTTTCTTT.

The V and J genes are TRBV6-2 or TRBV6-3 and TRBJ1-2; 10 nucleotides agree with TRBD1. The CDR3 covers 14 residues. The germline V gene has CDR1 MNHEY and CDR2 SVGEGT. After removal of 6 bases from V and 4 bases from J, the junction contained 5 bases not matched to a gene. The CDR3 DNA reads as TGTGCCAGCAGCGGCCGGACAGGGGGCTATGGCTACACCTTC. This codes for CASSGRTGGYGYTF.

The genes are TRBV28 and TRBJ2-2; 7 bases fit TRBD1. This CDR3 has 19 amino acids. Trimming cost V 2 bases and J 1 base; bases outside gene matches: 13. CDR1 and CDR2 (germline): MDHEN, SYDVKM. The CDR3 here is CASSLNGRMGTVNTGELFF. In DNA, the CDR3 is TGTGCCAGCAGTTTAAATGGTAGGATGGGGACAGTGAACACCGGGGAGCTGTTTTTT.

This clone came up once. V usage is TRBV5-5 and J usage is TRBJ2-3, with TRBD2 matching over 7 bases. CDR1 is SGHKS, CDR2 YYEKEE, per germline (reference sequence). This CDR3 contains 14 residues. The J segment lost 5 bases and the V segment lost 2 bases, leaving 5 bases of the junction unmatched. CDR3 sequence reads: CASSFLTGGDTQYF. In DNA, the CDR3 is TGTGCCAGCAGCTTCCTCACGGGGGGAGATACGCAGTATTTT.

The CDR3 DNA reads TGTGCCAGCTCACCTCTCCCGGGACTAGCCGGGGGCTCTAGCACAGATACGCAGTATTTT. Amino acid sequence: CASSPLPGLAGGSSTDTQYF. The gene calls are TRBV18 and TRBJ2-3; 9 positions agree with TRBD2. CDR3 length equals 20 residues. Germline-derived CDR1 and CDR2 are KGHSH and LQKENI. Trimming cost V 3 bases and J 0 bases; bases outside gene matches: 16.

The V call is TRBV5-1, the J call TRBJ2-7; D ambiguous. Germline-derived CDR1 and CDR2 are SGHRS and YFSETQ. V was clipped by 0 bases and J by 0 bases, with 10 bases between them. The CDR3 spans 15 residues. The CDR3 spells CASSLVVANSYEQYF. CDR3 sequence (DNA): TGCGCCAGCAGCTTGGTAGTGGCTAACTCCTACGAGCAGTACTTC.

The rearrangement links TRBV5-4 to TRBJ2-5; possibly TRBD1 for D (6 bases). Germline-derived CDR1 and CDR2 are SGHNT and YYREEE (reference sequence). Trimming took off 0 bases at V and 5 bases at J, with 17 bases between the two ends. This CDR3 is 16 amino acids long. The DNA of the CDR3 is TGTGCCAGCAGCTTGGGTTTTGGGGCAGGGGACGAGACCCAGTACTTC. This sequence encodes CASSLGFGAGDETQYF.

The sample holds one count of this clone. The rearrangement links TRBV21-1 to TRBJ1-4; the table calls TRBD1, which could not be checked here. TRBV21-1 is listed as a pseudogene. The CDR3 totals 19 residues. The CDR3 protein is CASSNPDRSGATWDEKLFF. CDR3 sequence (DNA): TGTGCCAGCAGCAACCCGGACAGGTCGGGGGCCACATGGGATGAAAAACTGTTTTTT.

This chain joins TRBV18 and TRBJ1-1; unclear D gene. Germline CDR1 and CDR2: KGHSH and LQKENI. This CDR3 comprises 13 residues. V was clipped by 0 bases and J by 7 bases, with 9 bases between them. CDR3 residues: CASSPPITREAFF. The CDR3 DNA reads as TGTGCCAGCTCACCACCTATTACCCGTGAAGCTTTCTTT.

The V gene is TRBV15, the J gene TRBJ2-2, with D perhaps TRBD1 (6 bases). CDR1 is LNHNV, CDR2 YYDKDF, per germline (reference sequence). The ends were cut back, 0 bases at V and 4 bases at J, with 6 bases in the middle. This CDR3 contains 14 residues. CDR3 DNA sequence: TGTGCCACCAGCAGAGACAGGGGCACCGGGGAGCTGTTTTTT. It specifies CATSRDRGTGELFF.

The rearrangement uses TRBV11-2 and TRBJ2-4; D perhaps matches TRBD1 (5 bases). Trimming cost V 0 bases and J 7 bases, with 13 bases left between them. This CDR3 is 15 amino acids long. Germline values: CDR1 SGHAT, CDR2 FQNNGV. The CDR3 reads CASSLDSGARNIQYF. The CDR3 DNA reads as TGTGCCAGCAGCTTAGATAGTGGGGCGCGGAACATTCAGTACTTC. The full variable domain, completed using reference TRBV11-2 and TRBJ2-4, is EAGVAQSPRYKIIEKRQSVAFWCNPISGHATLYWYQQILGQGPKLLIQFQNNGVVDDSQLPKDRFSAERLKGVDSTLKIQPAKLEDSAVYLCASSLDSGARNIQYFGAGTRLSVL.

The genes are TRBV30 and TRBJ1-5, with 7 nucleotides matching TRBD1. In germline, CDR1 is GTSNPN, CDR2 SVGIG (reference sequence). J lost 6 bases, V lost 4 bases, and 6 bases had no gene match. The CDR3 runs 13 residues. The CDR3 loop is CAWTPGGGQPQHF. The CDR3 DNA reads TGTGCCTGGACCCCAGGGGGTGGTCAGCCCCAGCATTTT. The full variable domain, rest sourced from reference TRBV30 and TRBJ1-5, is SQTIHQWPATLVQPVGSPLSLECTVEGTSNPNLYWYRQAAGRGLQLLFYSVGIGQISSEVPQNLSASRPQDRQFILSSKKLLLSDSGFYLCAWTPGGGQPQHFGDGTRLSIL.

This clone was counted a single time. CDR3 coding DNA: TGTGCCAGCAGGTTTGGACCACGAGAACAGGGGCCGGGGGATGGCTACACCTTC. It yields the protein CASRFGPREQGPGDGYTF. The chain carries TRBV7-9 and TRBJ1-2, with 7 bases fitting TRBD1. V lost 6 bases to trimming and J lost 6 bases; unmatched junction nucleotides: 22. Germline loops: CDR1 SEHNR, CDR2 FQNEAQ (reference sequence). CDR3 length: 18 residues.

The chain combines TRBV6-5 with TRBJ2-7, with no clear D. Germline V gene sequence: CDR1 MNHEY, CDR2 SVGAGI. Between the trimmed V and J ends, which lost 6 bases and 3 bases, there was a span of 6 bases. The CDR3 is made up of 11 amino acids. The CDR3 reads CASRDGYEQYF. The DNA for the CDR3 is TGTGCCAGCAGAGACGGCTACGAGCAGTACTTC.

The J gene is TRBJ1-2, the V gene TRBV6-5; no reliable D call. The CDR3 is 14 amino acids. Per the germline V gene, CDR1 is MNHEY and CDR2 is SVGAGI. V dropped 2 bases and J dropped 4 bases, with 11 bases sitting between them. Here the CDR3 reads CASSYGVGGYGYTF. In nucleotides, the CDR3 is TGTGCCAGCAGTTACGGTGTCGGTGGCTATGGCTACACCTTC.

V gene TRBV15 combines with J gene TRBJ2-1; maybe TRBD2 (6 bases). Germline CDR1 reads LNHNV; CDR2 reads YYDKDF (reference sequence). The CDR3 runs to 15 residues. V was shortened by 5 bases and J by 4 bases, with 15 bases between the two germline ends. CDR3 DNA sequence: TGTGCCACCAGCCCCTGGGGGGATTGGTACAATGAGCAGTTCTTC. It specifies CATSPWGDWYNEQFF.

The chain uses TRBV30 and TRBJ2-4; 8 nucleotides match TRBD1. CDR3 length: 15 residues. CDR1 and CDR2 from the germline V gene are GTSNPN and SVGIG (reference sequence). Trimming cost V 4 bases and J 8 bases; bases outside gene matches: 13. CDR3 in DNA: TGTGCCTGGACACGGACAGGGCCACCACCGGACATTCAGTACTTC. This codes for CAWTRTGPPPDIQYF.

This chain uses TRBV6-5 with TRBJ1-5; D gene uncertain. This CDR3 is 12 amino acids long. V lost 4 bases, J lost 6 bases, and 7 bases lay in between. CDR1 is MNHEY, CDR2 SVGAGI, per germline. DNA for the CDR3: TGTGCCAGCAGTTCCGGACGTCAGCCCCAGCATTTT. This sequence encodes CASSSGRQPQHF.

The V and J genes are TRBV6-2 or TRBV6-3 and TRBJ2-1, with 8 bases lining up with TRBD2. Germline V lookup: CDR1 MNHEY, CDR2 SVGEGT. Trimming at V came to 5 bases and at J to 1 base, leaving 4 bases not matched to a gene. This CDR3 is 15 amino acids long. Written as DNA, the CDR3 is TGTGCCAGCAGTCGAAGCGGGAGTTCCTACAATGAGCAGTTCTTC. This translates into CASSRSGSSYNEQFF.

This clone was detected once. The V gene is TRBV7-9, the J gene TRBJ1-2, with D unresolved. The germline CDR1 and CDR2 sequences are SEHNR and FQNEAQ (reference sequence). The CDR3 covers 15 residues. V lost 5 bases to trimming and J lost 8 bases, with 21 bases between them. The CDR3: CASSPRATALKGYTF. CDR3 nucleotide sequence: TGTGCCAGCAGCCCACGGGCCACAGCTCTGAAGGGCTACACCTTC.

The V call is TRBV19, the J call TRBJ1-2, with 10 bases that match TRBD1. The V gene end was trimmed by 3 bases and the J gene end by 4 bases; junction bases not matched to a gene: 8. The CDR3 has 16 residues. Germline CDR1 and CDR2: LNHDA and SQIVND (reference sequence). The CDR3 here is CASSIGGTGDSYGYTF. The DNA for the CDR3 is TGTGCCAGTAGTATCGGTGGGACAGGGGATAGCTATGGCTACACCTTC.

On this clone: At one end, the junction sequence differs from germline, possibly due to a read error. The chain carries TRBV5-4 and TRBJ1-6, with a weak D call TRBD1 (5 bases). The CDR3 is 16 amino acids. Germline CDR1 SGHNT, CDR2 YYREEE (reference sequence). CDR3 bases: TGTGCCAGCAGCTTGGCTCGTGGGGCCTACAATTCACCCCTCCACTTT. Residues: CASSLARGAYNSPLHF.